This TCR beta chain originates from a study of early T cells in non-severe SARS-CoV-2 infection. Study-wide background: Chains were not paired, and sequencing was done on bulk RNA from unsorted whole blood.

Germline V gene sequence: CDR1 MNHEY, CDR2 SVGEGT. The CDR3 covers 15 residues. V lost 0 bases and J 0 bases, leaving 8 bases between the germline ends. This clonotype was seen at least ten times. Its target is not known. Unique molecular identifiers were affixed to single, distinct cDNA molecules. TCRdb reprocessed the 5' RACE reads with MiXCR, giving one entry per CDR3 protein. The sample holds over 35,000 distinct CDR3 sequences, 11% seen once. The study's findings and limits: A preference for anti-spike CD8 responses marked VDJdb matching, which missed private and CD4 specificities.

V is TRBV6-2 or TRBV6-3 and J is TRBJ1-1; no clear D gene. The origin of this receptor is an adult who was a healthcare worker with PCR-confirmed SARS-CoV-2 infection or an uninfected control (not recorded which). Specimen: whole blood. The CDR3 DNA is TGTGCCAGCAGTTACTCGAGGGCAGTGAACACTGAAGCTTTCTTT. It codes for CASSYSRAVNTEAFF.